The T cell receptor (beta chain) under discussion was sequenced for a study of T cells in Graves' hyperthyroidism and ophthalmopathy. Study in general: Peripheral blood samples were taken at initial diagnosis, prior to any treatment.

Germline V gene sequence: CDR1 SEHNR, CDR2 FQNEAQ (reference sequence). This CDR3 region has 14 residues. V dropped 3 bases and J dropped 5; count of bases not matched to a gene: 4. Ophthalmopathy patients showed a Clinical Activity Score of at least 3, NOSPECS grade of at least 4 and duration under 3 months. Amplified TCR beta CDR3 regions came from RNA transcripts. HTBI primers drove first-round RT-PCR of the TCR CDR3. TCRdb recomputed calls from the multiplex PCR reads with MiXCR, one row per CDR3 protein. The sample consists of over 350,000 distinct CDR3 sequences, about 14% of them appearing once.

This rearrangement joins TRBV7-9 to TRBJ1-2; 9 bases line up with TRBD1. This receptor was obtained from a man between 18 and 35 years old with Graves' ophthalmopathy. The sample was blood. The CDR3, as DNA: TGTGCCAGCAGCTTCCTGACAGGGGGTTATGGCTACACCTTC. Amino acids: CASSFLTGGYGYTF.